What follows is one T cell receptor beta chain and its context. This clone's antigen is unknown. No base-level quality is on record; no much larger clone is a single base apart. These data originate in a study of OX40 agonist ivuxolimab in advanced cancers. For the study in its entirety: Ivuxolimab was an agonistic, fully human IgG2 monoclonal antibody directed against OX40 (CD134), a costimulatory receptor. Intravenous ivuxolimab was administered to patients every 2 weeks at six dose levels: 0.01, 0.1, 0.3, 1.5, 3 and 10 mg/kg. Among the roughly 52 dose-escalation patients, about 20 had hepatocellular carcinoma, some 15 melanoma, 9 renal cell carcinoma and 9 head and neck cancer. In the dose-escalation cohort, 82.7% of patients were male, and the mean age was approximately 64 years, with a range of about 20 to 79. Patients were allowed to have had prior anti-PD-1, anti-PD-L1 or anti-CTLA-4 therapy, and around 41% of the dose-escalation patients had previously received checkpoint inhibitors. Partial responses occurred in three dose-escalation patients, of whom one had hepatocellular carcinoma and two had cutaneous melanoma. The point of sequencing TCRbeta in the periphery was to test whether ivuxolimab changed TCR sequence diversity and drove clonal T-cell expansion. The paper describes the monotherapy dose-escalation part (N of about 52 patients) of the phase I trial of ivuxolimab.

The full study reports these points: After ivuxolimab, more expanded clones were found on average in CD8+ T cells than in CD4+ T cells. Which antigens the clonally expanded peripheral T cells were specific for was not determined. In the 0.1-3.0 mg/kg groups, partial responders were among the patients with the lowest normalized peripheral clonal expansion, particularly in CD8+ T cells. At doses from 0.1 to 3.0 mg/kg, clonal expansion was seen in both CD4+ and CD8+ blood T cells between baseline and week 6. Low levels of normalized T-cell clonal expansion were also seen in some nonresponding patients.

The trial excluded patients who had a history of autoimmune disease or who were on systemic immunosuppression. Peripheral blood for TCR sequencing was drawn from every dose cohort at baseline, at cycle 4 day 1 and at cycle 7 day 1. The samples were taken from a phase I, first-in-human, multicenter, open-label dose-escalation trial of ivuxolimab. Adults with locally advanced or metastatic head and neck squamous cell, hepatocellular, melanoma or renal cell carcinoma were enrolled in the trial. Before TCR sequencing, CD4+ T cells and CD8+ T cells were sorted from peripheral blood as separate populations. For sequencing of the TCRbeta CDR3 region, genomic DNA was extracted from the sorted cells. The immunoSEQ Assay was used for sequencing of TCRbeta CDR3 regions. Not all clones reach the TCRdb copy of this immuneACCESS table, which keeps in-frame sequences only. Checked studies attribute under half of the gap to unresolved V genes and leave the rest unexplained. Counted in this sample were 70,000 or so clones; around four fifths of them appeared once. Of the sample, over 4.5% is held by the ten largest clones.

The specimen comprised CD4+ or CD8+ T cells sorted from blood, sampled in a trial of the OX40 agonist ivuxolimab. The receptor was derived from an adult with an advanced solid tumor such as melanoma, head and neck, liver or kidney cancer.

CDR3 region: CASSYGGGTEAFF. The sequenced DNA is TGTGCCAGCAGTTACGGAGGGGGGACTGAAGCTTTCTTT. The sequence joins TRBV6-6 to TRBJ1-1; TRBD1 is possibly the D segment (6 matching bases). The CDR3 covers 13 residues, taking in both the cysteine and the phenylalanine. Of all the DNA, just the CDR3 is kept, 39 bases in frame from base 1. Trimming at the junction amounts to 2 bases on V and 5 bases on J, and the germline ends lie 9 bases apart. The germline V gene (reference sequence) provides CDR1 MNHNY and CDR2 SVGAGI.